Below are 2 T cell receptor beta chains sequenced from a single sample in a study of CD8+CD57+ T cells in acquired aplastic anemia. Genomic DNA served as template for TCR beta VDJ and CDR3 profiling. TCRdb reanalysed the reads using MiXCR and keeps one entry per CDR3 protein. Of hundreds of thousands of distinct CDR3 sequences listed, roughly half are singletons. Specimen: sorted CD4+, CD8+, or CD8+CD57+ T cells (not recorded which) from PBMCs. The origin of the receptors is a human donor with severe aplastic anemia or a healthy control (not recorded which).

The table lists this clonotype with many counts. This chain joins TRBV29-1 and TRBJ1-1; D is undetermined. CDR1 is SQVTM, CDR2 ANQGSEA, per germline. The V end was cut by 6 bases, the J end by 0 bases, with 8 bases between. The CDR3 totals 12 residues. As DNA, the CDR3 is TGCAGCGTCGGCAGGTTGAACACTGAAGCTTTCTTT. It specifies CSVGRLNTEAFF.

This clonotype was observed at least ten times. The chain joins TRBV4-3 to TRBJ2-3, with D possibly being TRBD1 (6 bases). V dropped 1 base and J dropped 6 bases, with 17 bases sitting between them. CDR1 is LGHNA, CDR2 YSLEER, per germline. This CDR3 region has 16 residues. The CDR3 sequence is CASSQAISGARDTQYF. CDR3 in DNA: TGCGCCAGCAGCCAAGCGATCTCAGGGGCGCGCGATACGCAGTATTTT.